Below, 9 T cell receptor beta chains from the same sample are listed, as sequenced in a study of brain T cells in children with intractable seizures. Noted time point: blood from clinic visit 5 months post-surgery; TSC patient then seizure free. Some clones are missing from TCRdb's copy, which holds only in-frame ones; the method was immunoSEQ multiplex PCR. Of approximately 330,000 clones in the sample, over 90% were seen once. This sample comprised peripheral blood, obtained more than 4 months after surgery. The receptors were gathered from a boy under two years old with tuberous sclerosis and intractable seizures.

Here the CDR3 DNA reads TGTGCCTGGAGTGTAAGGCCGAGGTATTATGGCTACACCTTC. Amino acids: CAWSVRPRYYGYTF. The chain couples TRBV30 to TRBJ1-2, with D hard to call. CDR1 GTSNPN and CDR2 SVGIG come from the germline V gene (reference sequence). Trimming took 0 bases from V and 5 from J, leaving 13 bases between them. The CDR3 has 14 amino acids.

The chain joins TRBV20-1 to TRBJ2-7; 8 positions match TRBD2. Germline lookup yields CDR1 DFQATT and CDR2 SNEGSKA (reference sequence). The CDR3 runs 16 residues. With V trimmed by 3 bases and J by 0 bases, 10 bases remained unmatched. The CDR3: CSASRSGAPNSYEQYF. In DNA form, the CDR3 reads TGCAGTGCTAGTCGTAGCGGGGCGCCCAACTCCTACGAGCAGTACTTC.

This chain links TRBV5-1 with TRBJ2-7; 9 positions agree with TRBD1. V was pared by 0 bases and J by 2 bases, with 12 bases of the junction left unmatched. This CDR3 region has 18 residues. Germline V gene lookup returns CDR1 SGHRS and CDR2 YFSETQ. CDR3 coding DNA: TGCGCCAGCAGCTTGGGACGATTCCGGGACAGGGATCCCTACGAGCAGTACTTC. It is translated as CASSLGRFRDRDPYEQYF.

This chain uses TRBV7-2 with TRBJ2-5; no firm D call. This CDR3 is built from 15 residues. The V end was cut by 3 bases, the J end by 10 bases, with 21 bases between. Germline loops: CDR1 SGHTA, CDR2 FQGNSA. The CDR3 spells CASSFRPASYYFQYF. CDR3 DNA: TGTGCCAGCAGCTTCCGTCCGGCCTCCTACTACTTCCAGTACTTC.

V usage is TRBV19 and J usage is TRBJ2-2; D unresolved. V was clipped by 6 bases and J by 7 bases, with 6 bases between them. Looked up from germline, CDR1 is LNHDA and CDR2 is SQIVND (reference sequence). CDR3 length equals 11 residues. CDR3 sequence reads: CASRSGGELFF. DNA of the CDR3: TGTGCCAGTAGGTCGGGCGGGGAGCTGTTTTTT.

The chain uses TRBV21-1 and TRBJ2-3; the table's D call of TRBD2 was not tested on the DNA. TRBV21-1 is termed a pseudogene. CDR3 size: 16 residues. The CDR3 loop reads CASSKEAASGRASQYF. The CDR3 DNA is TGTGCCAGCAGCAAAGAGGCGGCTAGCGGGAGGGCCTCGCAGTATTTT.

The table lists this clone with a count of one. The CDR3 protein is CASSYDGQGRIYEQYF. CDR3 in DNA: TGTGCCAGCAGTTACGACGGACAGGGTAGGATCTACGAGCAGTACTTC. The rearrangement links TRBV27 to TRBJ2-7; 8 bases match TRBD1. With 4 bases clipped from V and 3 bases from J, the junction kept 11 bases outside the gene matches. The germline V gene has CDR1 MNHEY and CDR2 SMNVEV (reference sequence). This CDR3 region has 16 residues.

The chain uses TRBV28 and TRBJ2-7, with D perhaps matching TRBD2 (6 bases). The CDR3 is 14 amino acids. V dropped 6 bases and J dropped 4 bases, with 16 bases sitting between them. The germline V gene has CDR1 MDHEN and CDR2 SYDVKM. In DNA form, the CDR3 reads TGTGCCAGCAGCCGCAGCGGGCCGCCGTACGAGCAGTACTTC. Residues: CASSRSGPPYEQYF. The full variable domain, its missing parts supplied by reference TRBV28 and TRBJ2-7, is DVKVTQSSRYLVKRTGEKVFLECVQDMDHENMFWYRQDPGLGLRLIYFSYDVKMKEKGDIPEGYSVSREKKERFSLILESASTNQTSMYLCASSRSGPPYEQYFGPGTRLTVT.

V gene TRBV5-1 combines with J gene TRBJ2-7; TRBD1 is a possible D gene (5 bases). Trimming removed 0 bases from V and 0 bases from J, with 10 bases in between. The CDR3 covers 15 residues. The V gene's germline CDR1 is SGHRS and CDR2 YFSETQ. The CDR3 DNA sequence: TGCGCCAGCAGCTTGGCTCGACAGCTCTCCTACGAGCAGTACTTC. Protein sequence: CASSLARQLSYEQYF.